This T cell receptor (beta chain) emerged from a study of shared clonotypes between healthy human individuals. This clone turned up a few times. Assay: immunoSEQ multiplex PCR; the TCRdb copy retains only in-frame clones and omits some. The sample holds approximately 350,000 clones; around 74% are singletons and the top ten take over 9%. Unmatched junction bases numbered 7, after V lost 4 bases and J lost 3 bases. Germline V gene lookup returns CDR1 SGHRS and CDR2 YFSETQ. There are 15 residues in the CDR3. V and J are TRBV5-1 and TRBJ2-7; 10 bases align to TRBD2. The sample consisted of memory CD4+ T cells sorted from blood. Documented subset: CD45RA-negative fraction. The sequence came from a man in his thirties or forties in good health. CDR3 DNA: TGCGCCAGCAGCCTAGATGGGACTAGCGTCTACGAGCAGTACTTC. Translation: CASSLDGTSVYEQYF.